One sample yielded the 27 T cell receptor beta chains listed below, sequenced in a study of OX40 agonist ivuxolimab in advanced cancers. Generated by immunoSEQ multiplex PCR, the TCRdb table keeps only in-frame clones and is missing some. The data show fewer than 60,000 clones, roughly three quarters seen once. Sequenced here: CD4+ or CD8+ T cells sorted from blood, sampled in a trial of the OX40 agonist ivuxolimab. These receptors were taken from an adult with an advanced solid tumor such as melanoma, head and neck, liver or kidney cancer.

This clone appeared once. The chain is built from TRBV5-1 and TRBJ1-1; D remains ambiguous. The CDR3 totals 15 residues. The V gene lost 1 base and the J gene lost 3 bases, with 13 bases spanning the gap. CDR1 SGHRS and CDR2 YFSETQ come from the germline V gene. The CDR3 region has the DNA TGCGCCAGCAGCTTGACCCCAGGTGGTGACACTGAAGCTTTCTTT. Protein sequence: CASSLTPGGDTEAFF. The full variable domain, with the rest looked up from reference TRBV5-1 and TRBJ1-1, is KAGVTQTPRYLIKTRGQQVTLSCSPISGHRSVSWYQQTPGQGLQFLFEYFSETQRNKGNFPGRFSGRQFSNSRSEMNVSTLELGDSALYLCASSLTPGGDTEAFFGQGTRLTVV.

The V and J genes are TRBV16 and TRBJ1-3; D is undetermined. There are 16 residues in the CDR3. Germline V gene data show CDR1 as KGHSY and CDR2 as FQNENV. V was clipped by 2 bases and J by 1 base, with 12 bases between them. The CDR3, as DNA: TGTGCCAGCAGCCAAAACGTACTGGATTCTGGAAACACCATATATTTT. Its protein product is CASSQNVLDSGNTIYF.

This chain uses TRBV13 with TRBJ1-5; weak D call: TRBD1 (6 bases). Germline V CDR1 and CDR2: PRHDT, FYEKMQ (reference sequence). CDR3 length: 17 residues. Trimming removed 0 bases from V and 6 bases from J, with 18 bases in between. CDR3 sequence (DNA): TGTGCCAGCAGCTTAGGCCGCCGTGAAGGGACACGTCAGCCCCAGCATTTT. This encodes CASSLGRREGTRQPQHF.

This sequence joins TRBV6-4 and TRBJ2-2, with D perhaps matching TRBD1 (6 bases). The CDR3 spans 14 residues. Germline lookup yields CDR1 MRHNA and CDR2 SNTAGT. V was trimmed by 11 bases and J by 5 bases, leaving 18 bases between them. CDR3 protein: CARTFGQPTGELFF. In DNA, the CDR3 is TGTGCCCGTACCTTTGGACAGCCAACCGGGGAGCTGTTTTTT.

The V and J genes are TRBV19 and TRBJ2-1, with D uncertain. V lost 1 base and J 4 bases, leaving 5 bases between the germline ends. Per germline, CDR1 LNHDA and CDR2 SQIVND (reference sequence). The CDR3 totals 13 residues. CDR3 sequence reads: CASSIVGYNEQFF. The CDR3 DNA reads TGTGCCAGTAGTATAGTCGGGTACAATGAGCAGTTCTTC.

The rearrangement joins TRBV30 to TRBJ2-1, with D perhaps given as TRBD1 or TRBD2 (6 bases each). CDR3 length: 14 amino acids. Germline CDR1 reads GTSNPN; CDR2 reads SVGIG (reference sequence). V was trimmed by 2 bases and J by 6 bases, leaving 14 bases between them. This CDR3 is CAWSRGGGFNEQFF. CDR3 nucleotide sequence: TGTGCCTGGAGTAGAGGAGGGGGGTTCAATGAGCAGTTCTTC.

The CDR3, as DNA: TGTGCCAGCAGCCAAACAGGCTACGAGCAGTACTTC. As protein: CASSQTGYEQYF. V is TRBV6-1 and J is TRBJ2-7; tentative D call: TRBD1 (5 bases). CDR1 is MNHNS, CDR2 SASEGT, per germline. The CDR3 totals 12 residues. Deletions cut 6 bases from V and 3 bases from J, with 9 bases between.

The chain joins TRBV2 to TRBJ2-3; TRBD1 matches at 8 bases. CDR1 and CDR2 from the germline V gene are SNHLY and FYNNEI. V trimming: 7 bases; J trimming: 4 bases; junction bases outside the gene matches: 7. The CDR3 has 14 residues. The CDR3 here is CASTETGVADTQYF. The CDR3 nucleotides are TGTGCCAGCACTGAGACAGGGGTGGCAGATACGCAGTATTTT.

J is TRBJ2-1 and V is TRBV10-1; D gene unclear. This CDR3 comprises 14 residues. Germline V gene lookup returns CDR1 WNHNN and CDR2 SYGVQD (reference sequence). V was clipped by 0 bases and J by 4 bases, with 7 bases between them. CDR3 sequence (DNA): TGCGCCAGCAGTGAGTCTCTGCTTTACAATGAGCAGTTCTTC. Residues: CASSESLLYNEQFF.

CDR3 nucleotides: TGTGCCAGCAGCCCCGGACCCGTGAGACATGAAAAACTGTTTTTT. Translating it yields CASSPGPVRHEKLFF. This chain links TRBV9 with TRBJ1-4; D is uncertain. CDR3 length: 15 residues. V lost 4 bases to trimming and J lost 6 bases, with 16 bases between them. The germline CDR1 and CDR2 sequences are SGDLS and YYNGEE.

V usage is TRBV6-6 and J usage is TRBJ1-6; D remains ambiguous. The CDR3 extends over 12 amino acids. The V end lost 5 bases, the J end lost 14 bases, and 13 bases lay between the germline ends. CDR1 and CDR2 (germline): MNHNY, SVGAGI (reference sequence). For the CDR3, the DNA is TGTGCCAGCAGTCCCCCCCTGGGGACCCTCCACTTT. Protein sequence: CASSPPLGTLHF.

The genes are TRBV29-1 and TRBJ2-3; 10 nucleotides agree with TRBD2. Germline lookup yields CDR1 SQVTM and CDR2 ANQGSEA. This CDR3 has 14 residues. V was pared by 1 base and J by 14 bases, with 12 bases of the junction left unmatched. The CDR3 DNA follows: TGCAGCGTTGAAGGGACAAGCGGGAGGGCCTGGCGGTATTTT. This gives the protein CSVEGTSGRAWRYF.

The chain is built from TRBV2 and TRBJ2-6, with D perhaps TRBD1 (5 bases). The CDR3 contains 16 residues. The V gene's germline CDR1 is SNHLY and CDR2 FYNNEI. The V gene lost 10 bases and the J gene lost 0 bases, with 16 bases spanning the gap. CDR3 DNA sequence: TGTGCCACCACAGTTCAGGGCAACTCTGGGGCCAACGTCCTGACTTTC. This translates into CATTVQGNSGANVLTF.

This rearrangement joins TRBV5-6 to TRBJ2-5; TRBD1 aligns across 8 bases. Germline V gene lookup returns CDR1 SGHDT and CDR2 YYEEEE. CDR3 length: 17 amino acids. Germline trimming cut 4 bases from V and 5 bases from J; bases unmatched to any gene: 16. The CDR3 DNA sequence: TGTGCCAGCAGCCTACTCCAGGGGGCGTCTCTGGCCGAGACCCAGTACTTC. It encodes CASSLLQGASLAETQYF.

The chain carries TRBV4-1 and TRBJ2-1; 8 bases line up with TRBD2. Germline V CDR1 and CDR2: MGHRA, YSYEKL. This CDR3 spans 18 amino acids. Losses at the gene ends were 1 base for V and 0 bases for J; bases not matched to a gene: 8. CDR3 sequence reads: CASSQASGRGGSYNEQFF. The CDR3, as DNA: TGCGCCAGCAGCCAAGCCAGCGGGAGAGGGGGCTCCTACAATGAGCAGTTCTTC.

This clone occurred a few times. The V call is TRBV19, the J call TRBJ1-2; 7 bases align to TRBD1. Germline V gene data show CDR1 as LNHDA and CDR2 as SQIVND (reference sequence). The junction had 11 bases not matched to a gene; V was cut back by 9 bases and J by 4 bases. CDR3 length: 14 residues. CDR3 region: CASTDRAVAYGYTF. The CDR3 DNA reads as TGTGCCAGCACAGACAGGGCCGTCGCCTATGGCTACACCTTC.

The gene calls are TRBV10-3 and TRBJ2-3; D possibly corresponds to TRBD2 (6 bases). Trimming removed 3 bases from V and 5 bases from J, with 12 bases in between. The CDR3 loop spans 14 amino acids. Germline loops: CDR1 ENHRY, CDR2 SYGVKD. CDR3 sequence: CAISERQGGDTQYF. CDR3 nucleotides: TGTGCCATCAGTGAACGTCAGGGAGGAGATACGCAGTATTTT.

This chain links TRBV5-4 with TRBJ2-5; unclear D gene. Germline values: CDR1 SGHNT, CDR2 YYREEE (reference sequence). V dropped 0 bases and J dropped 0 bases, with 6 bases sitting between them. This CDR3 is built from 14 residues. CDR3 sequence: CASSLDTNQETQYF. CDR3 DNA sequence: TGTGCCAGCAGCTTGGACACGAACCAAGAGACCCAGTACTTC.

This clone was seen a few times. V is TRBV19 and J is TRBJ2-1; TRBD2 matches 7 bases. Germline CDR1 is LNHDA and CDR2 is SQIVND (reference sequence). The CDR3 is made up of 17 amino acids. With V trimmed by 8 bases and J by 4 bases, 17 bases remained unmatched. CDR3 coding DNA: TGTGCCAGTGGGGGGGACGGGCTCGAGAGGCGGTACAATGAGCAGTTCTTC. Translated, it gives CASGGDGLERRYNEQFF.

The chain uses TRBV9 and TRBJ2-2, with 9 positions matching TRBD2. Trimming at V came to 0 bases and at J to 5 bases, leaving 5 bases not matched to a gene. CDR1 and CDR2 from the germline V gene are SGDLS and YYNGEE. This CDR3 is built from 16 residues. The CDR3, as DNA: TGTGCCAGCAGCGTAGAGCGGGGGGATATAACCGGGGAGCTGTTTTTT. Translation gives CASSVERGDITGELFF.

This chain joins TRBV21-1 and TRBJ2-7. TRBV21-1 is marked as a pseudogene. The CDR3 is 9 residues long. The CDR3 nucleotides read TGTGCCAGCAGCAACGAGCAGTACTTC. This translates into CASSNEQYF.

The chain couples TRBV6-1 to TRBJ2-7; 11 positions agree with TRBD2. Per the germline V gene, CDR1 is MNHNS and CDR2 is SASEGT. V dropped 5 bases and J dropped 1; count of bases not matched to a gene: 4. There are 15 residues in the CDR3. The CDR3 region has the DNA TGTGCCAGCAGTTCAAGGACTAGCGGGTCCTACGAGCAGTACTTC. Protein: CASSSRTSGSYEQYF.

The chain joins TRBV10-3 to TRBJ2-1, with D hard to call. The CDR3 sequence is 13 residues long. Germline V gives CDR1 ENHRY, CDR2 SYGVKD. V lost 3 bases, J lost 8 bases, and 11 bases lay in between. This chain's CDR3 is CAISDSLRDEQFF. The DNA of the CDR3 is TGTGCCATCAGTGACTCACTACGGGATGAGCAGTTCTTC.

The chain has TRBV27 and TRBJ2-7; D perhaps matches TRBD2 (7 bases). The CDR3 is 15 amino acids. Trimming took 5 bases from V and 4 from J, leaving 18 bases between them. Germline loops: CDR1 MNHEY, CDR2 SMNVEV (reference sequence). CDR3 sequence: CASSPRRGAGYEQYF. The CDR3 nucleotides read TGTGCCAGCAGTCCCCGTCGGGGGGCGGGGTACGAGCAGTACTTC.

This clone was observed a few times. The V gene is TRBV10-3, the J gene TRBJ2-1; 8 nucleotides agree with TRBD1. The trim removed 3 bases at V and 2 bases at J, leaving 9 bases unmatched. This CDR3 contains 17 residues. Germline loops: CDR1 ENHRY, CDR2 SYGVKD. The CDR3 DNA follows: TGTGCCATCAGTGACCCAAGACAGGGGACGACCTACAATGAGCAGTTCTTC. It codes for CAISDPRQGTTYNEQFF.

This clone was seen once. The chain employs TRBV28 and TRBJ2-5, with D maybe TRBD2 (5 bases). CDR1 and CDR2 (germline): MDHEN, SYDVKM. V lost 8 bases and J lost 1, with 11 bases in between. The CDR3 is 13 residues long. The CDR3 coding sequence is TGTGCCAGCTCTCTGCGGGTCCAAGAGACCCAGTACTTC. The encoded protein is CASSLRVQETQYF.

The chain uses TRBV28 and TRBJ2-5; TRBD1 matches 7 bases. CDR3 size: 16 residues. CDR1 MDHEN and CDR2 SYDVKM come from the germline V gene. V lost 6 bases, J lost 2 bases, and 12 bases stayed unmatched. CDR3 sequence reads: CASRTTKGAGQETQYF. CDR3 coding DNA: TGTGCCAGCAGGACGACTAAGGGGGCCGGGCAAGAGACCCAGTACTTC.